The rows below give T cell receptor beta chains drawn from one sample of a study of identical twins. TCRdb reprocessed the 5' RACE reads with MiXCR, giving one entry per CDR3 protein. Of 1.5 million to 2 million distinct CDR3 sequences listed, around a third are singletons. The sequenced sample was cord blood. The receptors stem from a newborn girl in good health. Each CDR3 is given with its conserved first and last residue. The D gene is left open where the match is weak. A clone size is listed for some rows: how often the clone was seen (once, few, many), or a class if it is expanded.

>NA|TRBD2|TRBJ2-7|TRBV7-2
TGTGCCAGCAGCCGTTCTAGCGGGAGGCACGGCGAGCAGTACTTC
CASSRSSGRHGEQYF
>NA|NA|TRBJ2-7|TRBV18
TGTGCCAGCTCACCGGGGGTTGAGCAGTACTTC
CASSPGVEQYF
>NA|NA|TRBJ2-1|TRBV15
TGTGCCACCAGCAGGTCCACCTACAATGAGCAGTTCTTC
CATSRSTYNEQFF
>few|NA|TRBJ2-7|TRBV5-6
TGTGCCAGCAGCTTGTGGGAATGGTCTGACGAGCAGTACTTC
CASSLWEWSDEQYF
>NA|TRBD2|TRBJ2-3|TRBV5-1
TGCGCCAGCAGCTTGGAGACTAGGGGAGGGGCAGATACGCAGTATTTT
CASSLETRGGADTQYF
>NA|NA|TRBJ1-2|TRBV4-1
TGCGCCAGCAGCCAAGGTTCGGGGGGCAGGAAGGCTAACTATGGCTACACCTTC
CASSQGSGGRKANYGYTF
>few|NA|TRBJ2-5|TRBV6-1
TGTGCCAGCAGTGAAGGGGCAGGACAAGAGACCCAGTACTTC
CASSEGAGQETQYF
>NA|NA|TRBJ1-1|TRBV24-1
TGTGCCACCAGTGATTTGACAGAAGCTTTCTTT
CATSDLTEAFF
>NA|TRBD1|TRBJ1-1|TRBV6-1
TGTGCCACCACAGGGGTGACTGAAGCTTTCTTT
CATTGVTEAFF
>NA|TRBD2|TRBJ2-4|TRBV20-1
TGCAGTGCGGGACTAGCGGGGTTGATAGCCAAAAACATTCAGTACTTC
CSAGLAGLIAKNIQYF
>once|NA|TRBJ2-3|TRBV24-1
TGTGCCACCAGTGGCCTAGGTTCGGATACGCAGTATTTT
CATSGLGSDTQYF
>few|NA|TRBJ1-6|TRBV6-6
TGTGCCAGCAGCGCCTCTGGGGCTTATTCACCCCTCCACTTT
CASSASGAYSPLHF
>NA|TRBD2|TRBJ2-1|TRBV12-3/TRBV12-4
TGTGCCAGCAGGACCGGGACTAGCGGGAGCTTTGAGCAGTTCTTC
CASRTGTSGSFEQFF
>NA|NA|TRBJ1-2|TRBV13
TGTGCCAGCAGCTTTCTCGGCCGCGCTGTAAAGGATGGCTACACCTTC
CASSFLGRAVKDGYTF
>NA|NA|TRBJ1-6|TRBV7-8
TGTGCCAGCAGCCCACTAGTAGTTATGAGCTCCTATAATTCACCCCTCCACTTT
CASSPLVVMSSYNSPLHF
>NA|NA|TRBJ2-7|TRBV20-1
TGCAGTGGTCGGCGGGGTATCTACGAGCAGTACTTC
CSGRRGIYEQYF
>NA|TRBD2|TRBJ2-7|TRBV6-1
TGTGCCAGCAGCTCGGGACTAGGTAACTCCTACGAGCAGTACTTC
CASSSGLGNSYEQYF
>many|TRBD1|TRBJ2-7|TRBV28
TGTGCCAGCAGTTTCGACAGGGGGAACGAGCAGTACTTC
CASSFDRGNEQYF
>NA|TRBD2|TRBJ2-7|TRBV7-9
TGTGCCAGCAGCCCTGCGGGGGGGCCCCACGAGCAGTACTTC
CASSPAGGPHEQYF
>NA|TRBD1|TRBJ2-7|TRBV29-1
TGCAGCGTTGAAGAGGGTCGGACAGGGGGCTACGAGCAGTACTTC
CSVEEGRTGGYEQYF
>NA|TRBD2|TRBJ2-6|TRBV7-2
TGTGCCAGCAGCTTAAGCGGGGGCTCTGGGGCCAACGTCCTGACTTTC
CASSLSGGSGANVLTF
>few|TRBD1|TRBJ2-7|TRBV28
TGTGCCAGCAGCCCCCGGCCGGGACAGGGGGCTTACGAGCAGTACTTC
CASSPRPGQGAYEQYF
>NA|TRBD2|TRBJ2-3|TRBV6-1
TGTGCCAGCAGTGAAGCGCCCAGCGGGATAGAAGCAGATACGCAGTATTTT
CASSEAPSGIEADTQYF
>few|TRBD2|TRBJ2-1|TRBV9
TGTGCCAGCAGCGTAGCGACTAGCGGGTACTCCTACAATGAGCAGTTCTTC
CASSVATSGYSYNEQFF
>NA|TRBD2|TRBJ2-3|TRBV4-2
TGTGCCAGCAGCCAAAGGCCGACTAGCGTCACAGATACGCAGTATTTT
CASSQRPTSVTDTQYF
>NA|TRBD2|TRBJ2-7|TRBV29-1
TGCAGCGTTGAAGGAGGAGGGCTAGCGGGGCTCGAGCAGTACTTC
CSVEGGGLAGLEQYF
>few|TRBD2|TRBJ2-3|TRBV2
TGTGCCAGCAGTGTCACGCATAAAGCGGGAGTGGTCACTAGCACAGATACGCAGTATTTT
CASSVTHKAGVVTSTDTQYF
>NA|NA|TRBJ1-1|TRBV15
TGTGCCACCAGCAGAGATACGGGGTACACTGAAGCTTTCTTT
CATSRDTGYTEAFF
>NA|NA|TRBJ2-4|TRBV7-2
TGTGCCAGCAGCTTGCCAATAGCCAAAAACATTCAGTACTTC
CASSLPIAKNIQYF
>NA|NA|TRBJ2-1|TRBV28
TGTGCCAGCAGTTTCGAGGCTAGCGTTTACAATGAGCAGTTCTTC
CASSFEASVYNEQFF
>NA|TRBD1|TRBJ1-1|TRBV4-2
TGTGCCAGCAGCCAAGCAGGGACAGCCGGGTTGGGAGCTTTCTTT
CASSQAGTAGLGAFF
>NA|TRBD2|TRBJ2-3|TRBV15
TGTGCCACCAGCAGCGGGAGGGCCGTTGGAGATACGCAGTATTTT
CATSSGRAVGDTQYF
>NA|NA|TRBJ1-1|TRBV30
TGTGCCTGGAGTGTAAAGCCGAACACTGAAGCTTTCTTT
CAWSVKPNTEAFF
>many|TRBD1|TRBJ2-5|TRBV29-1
TGCAGCGTTGAAGTAACGACAGGGGCAGAGACCCAGTACTTC
CSVEVTTGAETQYF
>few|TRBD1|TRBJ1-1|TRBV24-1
TGTGCCACCAGTGATAGGACAGGGAGTAAAGCTTTCTTT
CATSDRTGSKAFF
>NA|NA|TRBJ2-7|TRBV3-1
TGTGTCAGCAGCCCCGGACAGTTCTTCTACGAGCAGTACTTC
CVSSPGQFFYEQYF
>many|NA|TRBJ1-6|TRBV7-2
TGTGCCAGCAGCTTAGCCAGCTCCTATAATTCACCCCTCCACTTT
CASSLASSYNSPLHF
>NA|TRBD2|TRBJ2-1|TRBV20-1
TGCAGTGCTAGCCTGTCTGCGGGAGGTTTCCGTAATGAGCAGTTCTTC
CSASLSAGGFRNEQFF
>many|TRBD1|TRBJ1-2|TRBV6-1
TGTGCCAGCTCCCGGACAGGGGTTAACTATGGCTACACCTTC
CASSRTGVNYGYTF
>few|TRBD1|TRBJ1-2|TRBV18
TGTGCCAGCTCACCACAAGTCGACAGGGCTAACTATGGCTACACCTTC
CASSPQVDRANYGYTF
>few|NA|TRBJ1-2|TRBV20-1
TGCAGTGCTAACGTTCTAAACTATGGCTACACCTTC
CSANVLNYGYTF
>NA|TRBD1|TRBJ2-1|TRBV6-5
TGTGCCAGCAGAACCGACAGGGGACCCCACAATGAGCAGTTCTTC
CASRTDRGPHNEQFF
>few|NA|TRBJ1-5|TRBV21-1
TGTGCCAGCAGCTCCCGACATTTTAGCAATCAGCCCCAGCATTTT
CASSSRHFSNQPQHF
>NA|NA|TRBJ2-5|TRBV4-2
TGTGCCAGCAGCCAAGATTTAAGGGACTCCCGGTGGAATGAGCAGTACTTC
CASSQDLRDSRWNEQYF
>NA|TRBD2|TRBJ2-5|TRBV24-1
TGTGCCACCAGTGATGGACTAGCGGGGGTCTCCTACAATGAGCAGTACTTC
CATSDGLAGVSYNEQYF
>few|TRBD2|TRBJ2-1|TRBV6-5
TGTGCCAGTCATCGACAGACTAGCGGGTACAATGAGCAGTTCTTC
CASHRQTSGYNEQFF
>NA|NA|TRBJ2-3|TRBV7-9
TGTGCCAGCAGCTTGCGGGGCTATACTCGGCCAAGAGACACAGATACGCAGTATTTT
CASSLRGYTRPRDTDTQYF